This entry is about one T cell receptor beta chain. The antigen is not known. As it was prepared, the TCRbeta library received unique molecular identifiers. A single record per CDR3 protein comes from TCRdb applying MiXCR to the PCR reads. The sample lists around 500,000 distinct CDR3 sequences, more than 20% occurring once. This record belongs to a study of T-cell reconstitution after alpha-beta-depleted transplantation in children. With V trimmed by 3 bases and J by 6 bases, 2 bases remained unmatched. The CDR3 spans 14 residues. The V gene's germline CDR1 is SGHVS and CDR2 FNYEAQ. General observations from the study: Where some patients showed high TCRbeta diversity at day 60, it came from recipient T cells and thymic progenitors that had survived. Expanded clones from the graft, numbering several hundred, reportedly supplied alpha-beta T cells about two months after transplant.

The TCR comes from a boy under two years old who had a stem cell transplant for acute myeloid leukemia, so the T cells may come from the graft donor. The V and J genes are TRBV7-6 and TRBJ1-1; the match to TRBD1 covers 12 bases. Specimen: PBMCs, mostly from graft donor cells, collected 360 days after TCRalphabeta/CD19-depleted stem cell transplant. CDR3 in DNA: TGTGCCAGCAGCTTGGGGACAGGGGGCTCTGAAGCTTTCTTT. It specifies CASSLGTGGSEAFF.